This T cell receptor beta chain was sequenced in a study of blood T cell repertoires in COVID-19. Germline lookup yields CDR1 LNHNV and CDR2 YYDKDF (reference sequence). Germline trimming cut 8 bases from V and 6 bases from J; bases unmatched to any gene: 7. The length of the CDR3 is 14 residues. Data came from immunoSEQ multiplex PCR; TCRdb stores just in-frame clones and leaves some out. The repertoire holds hundreds of thousands of clones, 80% to 90% seen once, with 0.9% to 1.2% in the top ten. This TCR derives from a man aged 30-40 years who had recovered from COVID-19. The genes are TRBV15 and TRBJ2-1; 10 bases fit TRBD2. The source material was PBMCs or T cells enriched from blood (not recorded which). The CDR3 nucleotides read TGTGCCACCGCCCCTAGCGGGAGTGTCAATGAGCAGTTCTTC. This translates into CATAPSGSVNEQFF. Full variable domain (outside the CDR3, taken from reference TRBV15 and TRBJ2-1): DAMVIQNPRYQVTQFGKPVTLSCSQTLNHNVMYWYQQKSSQAPKLLFHYYDKDFNNEADTPDNFQSRRPNTSFCFLDIRSPGLGDTAMYLCATAPSGSVNEQFFGPGTRLTVL.